This T cell receptor beta chain was sequenced in a study of CD8 T cells in Susac syndrome. This CDR3 region has 14 residues. From germline, CDR1 is SEHNR and CDR2 FQNEAQ (reference sequence). The V gene lost 5 bases and the J gene lost 3 bases, with 13 bases spanning the gap. Comment on this clonotype: Its antigen is not identified.

Roughly 0.45 to 1 ug RNA was reverse transcribed with random hexamers. Using its own MiXCR run on the immunoSEQ multiplex PCR reads, TCRdb lists one record per CDR3 protein. The data show about 170,000 distinct CDR3 sequences, under 95% seen once. Study results and limitations: As acknowledged by the study, its TCR sequencing and HLA analysis included a relatively small number of individuals.

TCR beta sequences were obtained from blood CD8+ and CD4+ T cells. The chain employs TRBV7-9 and TRBJ1-2; unclear D gene. The receptor was derived from a human donor with multiple sclerosis. Input material: CD4+ T cells from PBMCs. CDR3 amino acids: CASSPSSRDYGYTF. The CDR3 DNA reads TGTGCCAGCAGCCCCTCAAGCCGGGACTATGGCTACACCTTC.